This record covers a single TCR beta chain. No cognate antigen has been identified for it. Per-nucleotide qualities are absent, and no much larger clonotype sits a single base away. This sample stems from a study of beta chain features in type 1 diabetes (dated by TCRdb to the late 2010s). Regarding the complete study: Mean age, gender distribution, total cell number and subset yield were not different between patients and healthy donors. A total of roughly 99,000,000 sorted cells were examined across all samples, and the number of cells per subset was strongly correlated with RNA yield. In the study, TCRB repertoires of sorted circulating CD4+ T cell subsets from recently diagnosed type 1 diabetes patients were compared with those of matched healthy donors. Whereas all 30 or so donors provided naive and central memory subsets, regulatory and stem cell-like memory subsets were isolated from just 8 patients and roughly eight healthy donors. Summary of the overall study and its limitations: Because the HLA sub-analyses included only small numbers of individuals, any influence of HLA type on TCRB rearrangement was left unresolved. Type 1 diabetes patients showed a moderate but significant shortening of TCRB CDR3 length in all four CD4+ subsets. Naive, central memory and regulatory TCRB repertoires appeared more similar among patients than among healthy donors. PCR might favor shorter templates, but patient and control samples were amplified and corrected together, so any skew would affect both groups equally. Because cDNA rather than genomic DNA was sequenced, highly expressing activated cells could have been over-represented, although no difference in activation and CD3 levels was found between groups. Patients with type 1 diabetes made fewer insertions and deleted more nucleotides at VDJ recombination sites, implying thymic rearrangement abnormalities.

Each donor gave one peripheral blood draw, averaging roughly 100 mL, which was collected into heparinised tubes. Using a panel that included CD45RO, CCR7, CD25, CD127, CD95 and CD27, naive, central memory, regulatory and stem cell-like memory CD4+ T cells were sorted on a BD FACSAria II. A purity above 95% was achieved for all sorted populations. PBMCs were separated immediately by Lymphoprep density gradient centrifugation and were stained directly, without being cultured. So that batch effects would be minimized, each experiment stained and sorted samples in pairs, pairing one healthy donor with one patient. The High Capacity cDNA Reverse Transcription Kit was used to reverse transcribe all of the isolated RNA, meaning that expressed TCRB transcripts were what got sequenced. Deep immunoSEQ sequencing was applied to naive, central memory and regulatory T cell samples, giving an average of approximately 4 million total reads per sample. After sorted cells were lysed in RLT buffer, RNA was extracted with DNase-treated RNeasy Micro or Mini kits, with the choice depending on cell number. To prevent cross-contamination, each cell subset was processed individually, whereas patient and healthy donor samples were processed jointly. TCRB sequences were amplified from cDNA with the immunoSEQ multiplex PCR, producing 87-bp fragments spanning the CDR3 region. The amplicons were sequenced using the Illumina HiSeq platform. As for the authors' bioinformatics: PCR bias was corrected computationally using synthetic template baselines, and reads within Hamming distance 2 were collapsed, with unmergeable singletons discarded. Reads were aligned against IMGT to assign V, D and J genes, CDR3 length and insertions or deletions at six rearrangement sites. Clonotype counts were normalized to sorted cell number within each subset before computing true diversity and Gini coefficients with the tcR R package. Repertoire sharing was quantified using the overlap coefficient calculated on TCRB nucleotide sequences. Out-of-frame TCRB sequences from naive cells were analyzed to stand in for the pre-selection repertoire. This immuneACCESS table, as held by TCRdb, lists in-frame sequences with V and J called but not all clones. Of the missing ones, under half trace to an unresolved V gene in checked studies; the others have no known cause. Clone size and V and J calls were adopted from that table, with D and trimming inferred from the DNA. This sample has about half a million clones in its table, and about 10% of those were observed once. The leading ten clones occupy 0.046% of the sample.

The clonotype was recovered from a woman aged 18-29 years in good health. The sample taken for sequencing was naive CD4+ T cells from blood. The cell subset or site label, read with the paper, signifies: true naive CD4+ T cells.

CDR3 protein: CASSNQQGDGYGYTF. The bases read TGTGCCAGCAGCAACCAACAGGGGGATGGCTATGGCTACACCTTC. The sequence is built from TRBV4-2 and TRBJ1-2; TRBD1 agrees with 8 junctional bases. Looking up the germline V gene yields CDR1 LGHNA and CDR2 YNFKEQ. Including cysteine and phenylalanine, the CDR3 has 15 amino acids. Solely the CDR3 DNA is kept, with 45 bases framed from the first base. The junction shows trimming of 5 bases on V and 4 bases on J, and the gene matches do not reach 9 bases of it.